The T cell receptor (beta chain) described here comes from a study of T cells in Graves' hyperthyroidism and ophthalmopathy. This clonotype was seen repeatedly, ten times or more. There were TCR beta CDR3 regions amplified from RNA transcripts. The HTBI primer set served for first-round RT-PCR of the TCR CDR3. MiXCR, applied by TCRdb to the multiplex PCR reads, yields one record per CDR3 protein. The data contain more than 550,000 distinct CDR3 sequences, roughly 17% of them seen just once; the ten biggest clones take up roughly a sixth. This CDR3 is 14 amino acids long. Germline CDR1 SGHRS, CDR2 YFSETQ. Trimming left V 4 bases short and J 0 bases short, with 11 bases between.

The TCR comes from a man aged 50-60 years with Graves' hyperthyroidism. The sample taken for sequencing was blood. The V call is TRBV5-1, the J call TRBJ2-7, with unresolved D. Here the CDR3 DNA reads TGCGCCAGCAGCCCGTTCCGTAGCTCCTACGAGCAGTACTTC. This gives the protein CASSPFRSSYEQYF.